Following are 16 T cell receptor beta chains from one sample sequenced in a study of control samples from healthy donors and cancer patients. The method was immunoSEQ multiplex PCR; TCRdb's version includes in-frame clones alone and lacks a portion of them. The table shows tens of thousands of clones, with about 95% occurring only once. The specimen was blood. Source of these receptors: a woman aged 25 to 39 in good health.

The J gene is TRBJ2-1, the V gene TRBV20-1; D remains unclear. In germline, CDR1 is DFQATT, CDR2 SNEGSKA (reference sequence). The CDR3 contains 11 residues. Trimming removed 3 bases at V and 8 bases at J, with 8 bases between. CDR3 DNA: TGCAGTGCTAGTATACGCGATGAGCAGTTCTTC. Translated, it gives CSASIRDEQFF.

This chain uses TRBV6-1 with TRBJ1-1; D is unclear. This CDR3 region has 15 residues. V was shortened by 1 base and J by 2 bases, with 11 bases between the two germline ends. From germline, CDR1 is MNHNS and CDR2 SASEGT. CDR3 amino acids: CASSEGQAGNTEAFF. The CDR3 bases are TGTGCCAGCAGTGAAGGTCAGGCGGGCAACACTGAAGCTTTCTTT.

The chain joins TRBV2 to TRBJ1-5, with TRBD1 identical over 10 bases. Germline-derived CDR1 and CDR2 are SNHLY and FYNNEI. Losses at the gene ends were 5 bases for V and 0 bases for J; bases not matched to a gene: 10. The CDR3 has 18 residues. CDR3 in DNA: TGTGCCAGCAGTTCGGACAGGGACAGGGGTTATAGCAATCAGCCCCAGCATTTT. The encoded protein is CASSSDRDRGYSNQPQHF.

The rearrangement joins TRBV4-2 to TRBJ2-1, with TRBD2 matching 8 bases. Trimming at V came to 0 bases and at J to 7 bases, leaving 8 bases not matched to a gene. The CDR3 is made up of 16 amino acids. Germline assignment: CDR1 LGHNA and CDR2 YNFKEQ. For the CDR3, the DNA is TGTGCCAGCAGCCAAGAGAGCGGGGGCCCCGGGAATGAGCAGTTCTTC. Amino acids: CASSQESGGPGNEQFF.

The V and J genes are TRBV6-1 and TRBJ2-7; D remains unclear. V lost 0 bases to trimming and J lost 2 bases, with 8 bases between them. The germline CDR1 and CDR2 sequences are MNHNS and SASEGT. This CDR3 has 14 amino acids. The CDR3 DNA reads TGTGCCAGCAGTGAAGCGCCGCTAGCCTACGAGCAGTACTTC. As protein: CASSEAPLAYEQYF.

V is TRBV11-2 and J is TRBJ1-1; 7 bases are shared with TRBD1. The junction had 11 bases not matched to a gene; V was cut back by 4 bases and J by 3 bases. CDR1 is SGHAT and CDR2 is FQNNGV in the germline V gene. This CDR3 region has 16 residues. The CDR3 DNA follows: TGTGCCAGCAGCTACCCCTGGACAGGAGACTACACTGAAGCTTTCTTT. It codes for CASSYPWTGDYTEAFF.

V and J are TRBV27 and TRBJ1-1, with D hard to call. The CDR3 totals 16 residues. Germline V gene sequence: CDR1 MNHEY, CDR2 SMNVEV (reference sequence). Trimming took 4 bases from V and 1 from J, leaving 16 bases between them. The CDR3 here is CASSSLTAPGNTEAFF. The CDR3 coding sequence is TGTGCCAGCAGTTCCCTAACCGCCCCAGGGAACACTGAAGCTTTCTTT.

V gene TRBV5-8 combines with J gene TRBJ1-3, with TRBD1 as a possible D gene (5 bases). Trimming stripped 8 bases from V and 4 bases from J, with 16 bases between. The CDR3 is 14 amino acids. Germline lookup yields CDR1 SGHTS and CDR2 YDEGEE. CDR3 in DNA: TGTGCCAGTGGACGGGCAGGGCAAGGAAACACCATATATTTT. Translating gives CASGRAGQGNTIYF.

This chain connects TRBV14 to TRBJ1-1, with D uncertain. The CDR3 is made up of 17 amino acids. In germline, CDR1 is SGHDN, CDR2 FVKESK. V was clipped by 3 bases and J by 0 bases, with 17 bases between them. The CDR3 DNA follows: TGTGCCAGCAGCCATATACTAGGAGAGTGGCTGAACACTGAAGCTTTCTTT. This sequence encodes CASSHILGEWLNTEAFF. The full variable domain, with the rest looked up from reference TRBV14 and TRBJ1-1, is EAGVTQFPSHSVIEKGQTVTLRCDPISGHDNLYWYRRVMGKEIKFLLHFVKESKQDESGMPNNRFLAERTGGTYSTLKVQPAELEDSGVYFCASSHILGEWLNTEAFFGQGTRLTVV.

The chain links TRBV7-3 to TRBJ2-7; TRBD2 might be the D (7 bases). The ends were cut back, 6 bases at V and 2 bases at J, with 17 bases in the middle. This CDR3 contains 15 residues. Germline assignment: CDR1 SGHTA and CDR2 FQGTGA. This CDR3 reads CASREGGETPYEQYV. In DNA, the CDR3 is TGTGCCAGCAGGGAAGGGGGGGAGACCCCCTACGAGCAGTACGTC.

The chain links TRBV7-3 to TRBJ2-2; possibly TRBD1 or TRBD2 for D (6 bases each). This CDR3 contains 14 residues. The V gene's germline CDR1 is SGHTA and CDR2 FQGTGA. V was trimmed by 4 bases and J by 7 bases, leaving 13 bases between them. CDR3 nucleotide sequence: TGTGCCAGCAGCTCGACAGGCGGGGTCGGGGAGCTGTTTTTT. It encodes CASSSTGGVGELFF.

CDR3 loop: CASSVDPGVASNYGYTF. Here the CDR3 DNA reads TGTGCCAGCAGCGTAGATCCAGGGGTTGCTTCTAACTATGGCTACACCTTC. This sequence joins TRBV9 and TRBJ1-2, with TRBD1 as a possible D gene (6 bases). CDR1 is SGDLS and CDR2 is YYNGEE in the germline V gene. The CDR3 covers 17 residues. The V end lost 0 bases, the J end lost 0 bases, and 15 bases lay between the germline ends.

The V gene is TRBV9, the J gene TRBJ1-1; weak D call: TRBD1 (5 bases). This CDR3 is 18 amino acids long. The germline V gene has CDR1 SGDLS and CDR2 YYNGEE. The V end lost 6 bases, the J end lost 1 base, and 25 bases lay between the germline ends. This chain's CDR3 is CASISTSPGRLTNTEAFF. CDR3 nucleotide sequence: TGTGCCAGCATCAGTACGTCCCCGGGACGGCTGACGAACACTGAAGCTTTCTTT.

This clone has only a few counts. V usage is TRBV10-2 and J usage is TRBJ2-3; D is perhaps TRBD1 (5 bases). The CDR3 is 14 amino acids. Germline-derived CDR1 and CDR2 are WSHSY and SAAADI. V dropped 8 bases and J dropped 2 bases, with 14 bases sitting between them. CDR3 in DNA: TGCGCCAGCGGTCAGGGTGAGGACACAGATACGCAGTATTTT. Translation gives CASGQGEDTDTQYF.

This clone occurred once. The chain recombines TRBV27 with TRBJ2-7; D is possibly TRBD1 (6 bases). The CDR3 length is 16 residues. CDR1 and CDR2 from the germline V gene are MNHEY and SMNVEV (reference sequence). The V end lost 5 bases, the J end lost 4 bases, and 21 bases lay between the germline ends. CDR3 nucleotide sequence: TGTGCCAGCAGTCCAACGGCAGGGGCAATTTTATACGAGCAGTACTTC. Encoded protein: CASSPTAGAILYEQYF.

This chain connects TRBV4-1 to TRBJ1-2; 8 bases are shared with TRBD1. The germline gives CDR1 MGHRA, CDR2 YSYEKL. V lost 0 bases, J lost 0 bases, and 9 bases stayed unmatched. The CDR3 extends over 18 amino acids. The CDR3 spells CASSQDPYDRGTNYGYTF. As DNA, the CDR3 is TGCGCCAGCAGCCAAGATCCCTATGACAGGGGAACTAACTATGGCTACACCTTC.